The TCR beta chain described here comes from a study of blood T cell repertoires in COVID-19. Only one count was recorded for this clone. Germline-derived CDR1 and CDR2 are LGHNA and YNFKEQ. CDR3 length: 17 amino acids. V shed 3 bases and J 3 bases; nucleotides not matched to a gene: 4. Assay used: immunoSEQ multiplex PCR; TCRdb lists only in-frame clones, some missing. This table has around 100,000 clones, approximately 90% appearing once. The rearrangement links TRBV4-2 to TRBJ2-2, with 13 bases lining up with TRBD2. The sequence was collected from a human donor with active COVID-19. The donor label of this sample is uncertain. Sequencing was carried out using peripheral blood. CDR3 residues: CASSQPGTSGDTGELFF. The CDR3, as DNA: TGTGCCAGCAGCCAGCCCGGGACTAGCGGGGACACCGGGGAGCTGTTTTTT.